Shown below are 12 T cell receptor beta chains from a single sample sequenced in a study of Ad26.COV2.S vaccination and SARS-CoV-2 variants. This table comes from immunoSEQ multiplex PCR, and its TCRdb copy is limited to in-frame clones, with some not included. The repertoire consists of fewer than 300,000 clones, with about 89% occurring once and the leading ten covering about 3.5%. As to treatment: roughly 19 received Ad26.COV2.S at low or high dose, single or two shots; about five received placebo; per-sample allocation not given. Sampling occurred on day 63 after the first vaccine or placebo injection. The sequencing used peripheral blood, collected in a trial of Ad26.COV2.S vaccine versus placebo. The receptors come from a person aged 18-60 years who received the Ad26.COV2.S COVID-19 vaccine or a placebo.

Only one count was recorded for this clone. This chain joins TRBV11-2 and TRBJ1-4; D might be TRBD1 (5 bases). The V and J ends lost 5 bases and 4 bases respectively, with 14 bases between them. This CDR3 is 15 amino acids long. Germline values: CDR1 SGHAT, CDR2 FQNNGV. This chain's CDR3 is CASSPVSGGNEKLFF. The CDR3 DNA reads TGTGCCAGCAGCCCTGTTTCCGGGGGTAATGAAAAACTGTTTTTT. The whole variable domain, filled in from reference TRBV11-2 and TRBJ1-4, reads EAGVAQSPRYKIIEKRQSVAFWCNPISGHATLYWYQQILGQGPKLLIQFQNNGVVDDSQLPKDRFSAERLKGVDSTLKIQPAKLEDSAVYLCASSPVSGGNEKLFFGSGTQLSVL.

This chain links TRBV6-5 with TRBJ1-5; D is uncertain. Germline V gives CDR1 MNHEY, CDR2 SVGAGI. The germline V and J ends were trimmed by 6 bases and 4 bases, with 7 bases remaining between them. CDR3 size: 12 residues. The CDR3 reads CASSFENQPQHF. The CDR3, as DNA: TGTGCCAGCAGCTTTGAAAATCAGCCCCAGCATTTT.

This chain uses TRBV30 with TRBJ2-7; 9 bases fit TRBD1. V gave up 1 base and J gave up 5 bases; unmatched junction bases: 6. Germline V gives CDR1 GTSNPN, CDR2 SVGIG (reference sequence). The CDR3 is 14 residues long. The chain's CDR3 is CAWSEGQGYNEQYF. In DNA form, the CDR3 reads TGTGCCTGGAGTGAGGGACAGGGATATAACGAGCAGTACTTC.

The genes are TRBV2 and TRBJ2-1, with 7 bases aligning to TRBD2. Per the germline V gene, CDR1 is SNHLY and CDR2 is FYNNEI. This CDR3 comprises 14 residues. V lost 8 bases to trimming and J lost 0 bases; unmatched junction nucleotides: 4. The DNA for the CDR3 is TGTGCCAGCCTTGCGGGAGTCTCCTACAATGAGCAGTTCTTC. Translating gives CASLAGVSYNEQFF.

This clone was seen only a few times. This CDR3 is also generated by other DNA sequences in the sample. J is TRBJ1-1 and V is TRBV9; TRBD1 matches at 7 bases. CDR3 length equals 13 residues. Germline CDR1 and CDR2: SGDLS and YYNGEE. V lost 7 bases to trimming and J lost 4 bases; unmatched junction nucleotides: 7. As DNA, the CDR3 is TGTGCCAGCTCCAGGGGGGACGCCACTGAAGCTTTCTTT. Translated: CASSRGDATEAFF.

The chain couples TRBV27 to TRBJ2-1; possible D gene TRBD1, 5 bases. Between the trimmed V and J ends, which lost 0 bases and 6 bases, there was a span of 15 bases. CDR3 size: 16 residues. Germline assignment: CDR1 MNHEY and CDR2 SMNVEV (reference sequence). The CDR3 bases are TGTGCCAGCAGTTTATCCCTTCTGACAGTACCCAATGAGCAGTTCTTC. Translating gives CASSLSLLTVPNEQFF.

This CDR3 reads CASSLMDRGEDGYTF. CDR3 coding DNA: TGTGCCAGCAGTTTAATGGACAGGGGAGAGGATGGCTACACCTTC. The genes are TRBV28 and TRBJ1-2; 9 nucleotides align to TRBD1. Trimming took 2 bases from V and 6 from J; bases not matched to a gene: 7. Germline V lookup: CDR1 MDHEN, CDR2 SYDVKM. This CDR3 region has 15 residues.

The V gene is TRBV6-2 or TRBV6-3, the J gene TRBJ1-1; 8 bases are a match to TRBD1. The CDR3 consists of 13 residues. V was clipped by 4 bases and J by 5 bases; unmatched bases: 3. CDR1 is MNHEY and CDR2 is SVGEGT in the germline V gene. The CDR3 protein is CASSWQGATEAFF. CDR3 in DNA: TGTGCCAGCAGTTGGCAGGGGGCAACTGAAGCTTTCTTT.

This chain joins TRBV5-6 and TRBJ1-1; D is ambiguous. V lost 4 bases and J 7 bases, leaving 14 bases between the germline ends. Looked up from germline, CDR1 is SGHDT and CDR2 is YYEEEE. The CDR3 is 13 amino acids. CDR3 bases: TGTGCCAGCAGCGGCCCGGAGGGTCATGAAGCTTTCTTT. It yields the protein CASSGPEGHEAFF.

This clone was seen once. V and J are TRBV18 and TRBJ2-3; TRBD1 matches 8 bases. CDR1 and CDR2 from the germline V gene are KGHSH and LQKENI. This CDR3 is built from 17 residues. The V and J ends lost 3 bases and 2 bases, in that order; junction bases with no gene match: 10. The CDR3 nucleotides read TGTGCCAGCTCACCGCCACCGGCAGGGGGCTACACAGATACGCAGTATTTT. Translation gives CASSPPPAGGYTDTQYF.

CDR3 bases: TGTGCCAGCAGACAAACTGGGGGCGCCTACAATGAGCAGTTCTTC. It yields the protein CASRQTGGAYNEQFF. The rearrangement links TRBV7-9 to TRBJ2-1; a weak D match, TRBD1 (6 bases). The CDR3 loop spans 15 amino acids. The germline V gene encodes CDR1 SEHNR and CDR2 FQNEAQ (reference sequence). V was clipped by 6 bases and J by 2 bases, with 14 bases between them.

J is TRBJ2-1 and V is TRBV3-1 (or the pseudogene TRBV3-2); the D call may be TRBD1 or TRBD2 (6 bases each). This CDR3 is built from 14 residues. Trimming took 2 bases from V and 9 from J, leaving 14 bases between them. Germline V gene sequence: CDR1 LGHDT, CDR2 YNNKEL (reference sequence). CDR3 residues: CASSQWRRGSEQFF. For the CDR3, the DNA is TGTGCCAGCAGCCAATGGAGGAGGGGGAGTGAGCAGTTCTTC.